The next 6 T cell receptor beta chains were all read from a single sample in a study of blood T cells in healthy people across ages. The authors ran a second PCR of about 7 to 11 cycles using a sample-barcoded 5' primer and a J-beta primer mix. TCRdb reprocessed the 5' RACE reads with MiXCR, giving one entry per CDR3 protein. The profile covers over 1,200,000 distinct CDR3 sequences, with approximately 60% appearing a single time and 5% to 7% taken by the ten largest. Sample: blood. These receptors came from a man younger than 35 in good health.

The rearrangement links TRBV4-1 to TRBJ2-2; TRBD2 matches at 12 bases. CDR1 MGHRA and CDR2 YSYEKL come from the germline V gene. Trimming removed 6 bases from V and 6 bases from J; junction bases left unmatched: 5. The CDR3 sequence is 15 residues long. The CDR3 loop is CASRRLAGASGELFF. The DNA for the CDR3 is TGCGCCAGCAGAAGACTAGCGGGAGCCTCCGGGGAGCTGTTTTTT.

The V gene is TRBV20-1, the J gene TRBJ2-1, with D perhaps matching TRBD1 (6 bases). This CDR3 spans 15 amino acids. From germline, CDR1 is DFQATT and CDR2 SNEGSKA (reference sequence). The germline V and J ends were trimmed by 3 bases and 1 base, with 13 bases remaining between them. The CDR3 nucleotides are TGCAGTGCTAGTAACAGGGCAAAGTCCTACAATGAGCAGTTCTTC. Translating gives CSASNRAKSYNEQFF.

This clonotype was counted at least ten times. V is TRBV4-2 and J is TRBJ2-1, with a possible D match to TRBD1 (5 bases). This CDR3 has 16 residues. Germline CDR1 reads LGHNA; CDR2 reads YNFKEQ. Trimming cost V 0 bases and J 0 bases, with 9 bases left between them. CDR3 amino acids: CASSQDGHNSYNEQFF. The CDR3 nucleotides read TGTGCCAGCAGCCAAGATGGACATAACTCCTACAATGAGCAGTTCTTC.

V gene TRBV10-3 combines with J gene TRBJ1-2, with D perhaps matching TRBD1 (6 bases). V lost 7 bases to trimming and J lost 5 bases, with 17 bases between them. CDR1 is ENHRY, CDR2 SYGVKD, per germline. The length of the CDR3 is 14 residues. CDR3 bases: TGTGCCATCACCGCCGAAGCGGGGGCTTATGGCTACACCTTC. Translating it yields CAITAEAGAYGYTF.

This clonotype was observed once. V usage is TRBV7-9 and J usage is TRBJ2-4, with D hard to call. CDR3 length equals 16 residues. Germline CDR1 reads SEHNR; CDR2 reads FQNEAQ (reference sequence). Trimming stripped 3 bases from V and 1 base from J, with 13 bases between. The CDR3 DNA sequence: TGTGCCAGCAGCTTTCAAGCGTCCAGGGCCAAAAACATTCAGTACTTC. Translated: CASSFQASRAKNIQYF.

This chain joins TRBV7-9 and TRBJ2-3; D gene ambiguous. This CDR3 region has 12 residues. Deletions cut 0 bases from V and 6 bases from J, with 4 bases between. In germline, CDR1 is SEHNR, CDR2 FQNEAQ (reference sequence). CDR3 residues: CASSLAQDTQYF. For the CDR3, the DNA is TGTGCCAGCAGCTTAGCGCAGGATACGCAGTATTTT. The full variable domain, with the rest looked up from reference TRBV7-9 and TRBJ2-3, is DTGVSQNPRHKITKRGQNVTFRCDPISEHNRLYWYRQTLGQGPEFLTYFQNEAQLEKSRLLSDRFSAERPKGSFSTLEIQRTEQGDSAMYLCASSLAQDTQYFGPGTRLTVL.